This T cell receptor (beta chain) is from a study of T cells in Graves' hyperthyroidism and ophthalmopathy. Whole-study findings and limits: Within blood appeared most thyroid clonotypes that had expanded above 0.001.

On this clonotype: What it recognizes is unknown.

TCR beta CDR3 sequences were amplified from RNA transcripts. Initially, a first-round RT-PCR of the TCR CDR3 employed the HTBI primer set. MiXCR, applied by TCRdb to the multiplex PCR reads, yields one record per CDR3 protein. Here the sample spans roughly 380,000 distinct CDR3 sequences, roughly 13% being singletons. The V end was cut by 5 bases, the J end by 3 bases, with 14 bases between. The CDR3 has 14 amino acids. Germline V CDR1 and CDR2: SGHRS, YFSETQ. The sequence was collected from a woman between 18 and 29 years old with Graves' hyperthyroidism. The source material was blood. The chain combines TRBV5-1 with TRBJ1-1; D is possibly TRBD1 (5 bases). CDR3 residues: CASRRGGEDTEAFF. DNA of the CDR3: TGCGCCAGCAGACGTGGGGGAGAGGACACTGAAGCTTTCTTT.